A single T cell receptor beta chain is shown here with its context. This entry belongs to a study of blood T cell repertoires in COVID-19. Overall study context: Donors in the United States, Italy and Spain gave samples during acute or convalescent COVID-19. PBMCs, B-cell-depleted T cells, or T cells provided the cDNA or gDNA that made up the material.

V lost 3 bases, J lost 1 base, and 13 bases lay in between. The CDR3 is made up of 15 amino acids. CDR1 and CDR2 (germline): SGHRS, YFSETQ. Authors' processing steps: How many nucleated cells were present was estimated from reference gene primer amplification. Profiled with immunoSEQ multiplex PCR; TCRdb holds only in-frame clones, not every one. V and J calls and clone size come straight from that table; D and trimming were deduced from the DNA. Seen here are 200,000 to 250,000 clones, 80% to 90% observed once, and the top ten hold 2.2%. What was sequenced was peripheral blood. The origin of this receptor is a woman between 45 and 65 years old with acute or convalescent COVID-19. The V call is TRBV5-1, the J call TRBJ1-1; the D gene is possibly TRBD1 (6 bases). This chain's CDR3 is CASSSPGQKNTEAFF. The CDR3 nucleotides are TGCGCCAGCAGCTCACCGGGACAAAAGAACACTGAAGCTTTCTTT.